The clone carrying this T cell receptor (beta chain) was found many times. Its antigen is as yet unknown. This sample stems from a study of T cell repertoires in cytomegalovirus infection. Background on the study: Peptides in the study included HLA-C-restricted and HLA-B-restricted CMV epitopes.

CDR3 size: 15 residues. Germline lookup yields CDR1 LNHDA and CDR2 SQIVND (reference sequence). V was pared by 3 bases and J by 9 bases, with 6 bases of the junction left unmatched. TCRdb recomputed calls from the reads with MiXCR, one row per CDR3 protein. The sample includes some 940,000 distinct CDR3 sequences, approximately 32% of them seen just once. The source of this sequence is a human donor in good health (CMV status not recorded). Some clones in this sample may be carry-over from other donors' samples. The J gene is TRBJ2-1, the V gene TRBV19; the match to TRBD2 covers 12 bases. This specimen was cultured CD8+ T cells from PBMCs, taken from culture after CMV antigen stimulation. The CDR3 coding sequence is TGTGCCAGTAGTATTACGACTAGCGGGGGTATTGAGCAGTTCTTC. Translated: CASSITTSGGIEQFF.